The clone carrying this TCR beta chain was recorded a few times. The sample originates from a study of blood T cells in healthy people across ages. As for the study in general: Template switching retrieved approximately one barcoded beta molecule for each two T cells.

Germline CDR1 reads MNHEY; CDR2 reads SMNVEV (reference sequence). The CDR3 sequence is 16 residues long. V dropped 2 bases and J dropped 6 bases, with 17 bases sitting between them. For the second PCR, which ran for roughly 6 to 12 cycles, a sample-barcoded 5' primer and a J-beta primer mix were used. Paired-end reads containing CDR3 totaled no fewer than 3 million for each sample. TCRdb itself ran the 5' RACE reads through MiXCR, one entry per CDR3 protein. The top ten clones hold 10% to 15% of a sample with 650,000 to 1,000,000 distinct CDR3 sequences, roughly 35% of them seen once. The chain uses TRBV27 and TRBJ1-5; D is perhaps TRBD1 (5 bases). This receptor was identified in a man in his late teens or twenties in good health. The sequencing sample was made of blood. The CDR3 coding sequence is TGTGCCAGCAGTTTAGGGGGTGAATGGTTCGGTCAGCCCCAGCATTTT. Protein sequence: CASSLGGEWFGQPQHF.